These 24 T cell receptor beta chains were all obtained from the same sample, sequenced in a study of T cell repertoires in cytomegalovirus infection. In TCRdb, the reads were re-called with MiXCR into one record per CDR3 protein. The table shows about 260,000 distinct CDR3 sequences, with roughly an eighth occurring only once. Sequenced: PBMCs. The source of these receptors is a human donor in good health (CMV status not recorded). Some clones in this sample may be carry-over from other donors' samples.

The table lists this clonotype with many counts. The V call is TRBV11-2, the J call TRBJ2-5; D not resolved. Per germline, CDR1 SGHAT and CDR2 FQNNGV. The CDR3 length is 14 residues. The V end lost 1 base, the J end lost 0 bases, and 6 bases lay between the germline ends. The CDR3 DNA follows: TGTGCCAGCAGCTTAGGGACGTACCAAGAGACCCAGTACTTC. Its protein product is CASSLGTYQETQYF. Combining the CDR3 with reference TRBV11-2 and TRBJ2-5 gives the whole variable domain EAGVAQSPRYKIIEKRQSVAFWCNPISGHATLYWYQQILGQGPKLLIQFQNNGVVDDSQLPKDRFSAERLKGVDSTLKIQPAKLEDSAVYLCASSLGTYQETQYFGPGTRLLVL.

The chain recombines TRBV7-3 with TRBJ1-5, with 7 bases fitting TRBD1. V shed 5 bases, J shed 8 bases, and the junction held 6 bases outside the gene matches. Per germline, CDR1 SGHTA and CDR2 FQGTGA. The CDR3 runs to 13 residues. The CDR3 nucleotides are TGTGCCAGCAGCCGGGACAGCGTCGAGCCCCAGCATTTT. Translated: CASSRDSVEPQHF. Full variable domain (missing parts from reference TRBV7-3 and TRBJ1-5): GAGVSQTPSNKVTEKGKYVELRCDPISGHTALYWYRQSLGQGPEFLIYFQGTGAADDSGLPNDRFFAVRPEGSVSTLKIQRTERGDSAVYLCASSRDSVEPQHFGDGTRLSIL.

This clonotype appeared many times. V usage is TRBV7-2 and J usage is TRBJ1-1; 9 bases agree with TRBD1. The germline gives CDR1 SGHTA, CDR2 FQGNSA. CDR3 length: 15 residues. V lost 5 bases and J lost 3; bases outside the gene matches: 7. CDR3 bases: TGTGCCAGCAGCACCCGGACAGGGGCGGACACTGAAGCTTTCTTT. The encoded protein is CASSTRTGADTEAFF.

The V and J genes are TRBV20-1 and TRBJ2-5; D gene ambiguous. Between the trimmed V and J ends, which lost 3 bases and 2 bases, there was a span of 16 bases. The CDR3 length is 15 residues. CDR1 and CDR2 (germline): DFQATT, SNEGSKA (reference sequence). The CDR3 loop reads CSASADSTTQETQYF. The CDR3 coding sequence is TGCAGTGCTAGTGCCGACTCGACGACTCAAGAGACCCAGTACTTC.

This chain connects TRBV24-1 to TRBJ2-5; 7 positions match TRBD1. Germline V gene lookup returns CDR1 KGHDR and CDR2 SFDVKD. The CDR3 contains 15 residues. With 4 bases clipped from V and 2 bases from J, the junction kept 6 bases outside the gene matches. CDR3 in amino acids: CATSDTRDRQETQYF. In DNA, the CDR3 is TGTGCCACCAGTGACACTCGGGACAGACAAGAGACCCAGTACTTC.

This clonotype was observed at least ten times. This chain uses TRBV12-3 or TRBV12-4 with TRBJ1-1; D perhaps matches TRBD1 (6 bases). This CDR3 is built from 14 residues. Trimming cost V 6 bases and J 1 base, with 12 bases left between them. This CDR3 is CASSIETGNTEAFF. CDR3 nucleotides: TGTGCCAGCAGCATAGAGACAGGGAACACTGAAGCTTTCTTT.

This clonotype came up a few times. The chain couples TRBV4-1 to TRBJ2-3; D tentatively reads TRBD1 or TRBD2 (5 bases each). The CDR3 is 14 amino acids. V was clipped by 2 bases and J by 3 bases, with 9 bases between them. Germline-derived CDR1 and CDR2 are MGHRA and YSYEKL. The chain's CDR3 is CASSQIGTTDTQYF. CDR3 coding DNA: TGCGCCAGCAGCCAAATTGGGACGACAGATACGCAGTATTTT.

This clonotype came up many times. The chain uses TRBV28 and TRBJ2-1, with D tentatively TRBD1 (6 bases). Trimming took 4 bases from V and 7 from J, leaving 17 bases between them. CDR1 is MDHEN, CDR2 SYDVKM, per germline. The CDR3 length is 15 residues. The CDR3 loop reads CASSSTGSLRNEQFF. CDR3 sequence (DNA): TGTGCCAGCAGTTCCACAGGGTCACTAAGGAATGAGCAGTTCTTC.

This clonotype was recorded many times. The genes are TRBV20-1 and TRBJ1-5; D is perhaps TRBD1 (6 bases). The CDR3 has 14 amino acids. V was clipped by 0 bases and J by 5 bases, with 11 bases between them. Germline-derived CDR1 and CDR2 are DFQATT and SNEGSKA (reference sequence). CDR3 in DNA: TGCAGTGCTAGAGACTTACAGGGAGATCAGCCCCAGCATTTT. This sequence encodes CSARDLQGDQPQHF.

J is TRBJ1-1 and V is TRBV29-1; D possibly corresponds to TRBD1 (6 bases). V was pared by 5 bases and J by 4 bases, with 17 bases between. CDR1 and CDR2 from the germline V gene are SQVTM and ANQGSEA. The CDR3 has 14 residues. In nucleotides, the CDR3 is TGCAGCGTTTTAATAGAAGGCAGGGGCACTGAAGCTTTCTTT. It yields the protein CSVLIEGRGTEAFF.

This clonotype was observed many times. V is TRBV7-2 and J is TRBJ1-1; a weak D match, TRBD1 (5 bases). From germline, CDR1 is SGHTA and CDR2 FQGNSA. Trimming stripped 3 bases from V and 4 bases from J, with 15 bases between. The CDR3 sequence is 15 residues long. CDR3 nucleotides: TGTGCCAGCAGCTTCAGACAGATTATGAGCACTGAAGCTTTCTTT. It encodes CASSFRQIMSTEAFF.

This rearrangement joins TRBV12-3 or TRBV12-4 to TRBJ1-1, with D possibly TRBD1 on 6 matching bases. CDR3 length equals 11 residues. Trimming stripped 10 bases from V and 4 bases from J, with 10 bases between. CDR3 nucleotides: TGTGCCACACAGGGACCCACTGAAGCTTTCTTT. Protein sequence: CATQGPTEAFF.

V is TRBV11-2 and J is TRBJ2-3; D gene ambiguous. The germline CDR1 and CDR2 sequences are SGHAT and FQNNGV. There are 12 residues in the CDR3. V dropped 4 bases and J dropped 4 bases, with 6 bases sitting between them. CDR3 DNA sequence: TGTGCCAGCAGCTACTGGTCAGATACGCAGTATTTT. Encoded protein: CASSYWSDTQYF.

This chain uses TRBV29-1 with TRBJ1-1; D not resolved. Per the germline V gene, CDR1 is SQVTM and CDR2 is ANQGSEA. This CDR3 is built from 12 residues. V shed 3 bases and J shed 0 bases, with 5 bases lying between them. The CDR3 DNA follows: TGCAGCGTTGATAGGATGAACACTGAAGCTTTCTTT. It encodes CSVDRMNTEAFF.

A few counts support this clonotype. This rearrangement joins TRBV29-1 to TRBJ2-7, with TRBD1 matching over 8 bases. The CDR3 has 15 amino acids. V lost 6 bases and J lost 4; bases outside the gene matches: 14. CDR1 is SQVTM, CDR2 ANQGSEA, per germline. The CDR3 DNA sequence: TGCAGCGTCCCCAAATCCGGACAGGGAAGATACGAGCAGTACTTC. Residues: CSVPKSGQGRYEQYF.

This clonotype has ten or more counts. In DNA, the CDR3 is TGTGCCAGCAGCACCCGACTAGCGGGAGCCTACAATGAGCAGTTCTTC. Protein: CASSTRLAGAYNEQFF. The rearrangement joins TRBV11-2 to TRBJ2-1; 12 bases line up with TRBD2. J was trimmed by 2 bases and V by 5 bases; bases with no gene match: 4. Germline CDR1 and CDR2: SGHAT and FQNNGV. The CDR3 runs to 16 residues.

The chain employs TRBV4-1 and TRBJ1-1, with 8 bases fitting TRBD1. This CDR3 spans 14 amino acids. The V segment lost 2 bases and the J segment 4 bases; nucleotides outside the gene matches: 3. CDR1 MGHRA and CDR2 YSYEKL come from the germline V gene. CDR3 sequence reads: CASSQTGGITEAFF. CDR3 coding DNA: TGCGCCAGCAGCCAAACAGGGGGAATCACTGAAGCTTTCTTT.

The chain couples TRBV20-1 to TRBJ1-6; D possibly corresponds to TRBD1 (6 bases). Germline V CDR1 and CDR2: DFQATT, SNEGSKA (reference sequence). CDR3 length: 14 residues. The V end lost 6 bases, the J end lost 16 bases, and 25 bases lay between the germline ends. As DNA, the CDR3 is TGCAGTGCCCGGGAGGGGGTTGCTAATTCACTGCTCCACTTT. Amino acid sequence: CSAREGVANSLLHF.

The chain recombines TRBV20-1 with TRBJ2-7; no clear D. The CDR3 is 14 amino acids. Per germline, CDR1 DFQATT and CDR2 SNEGSKA (reference sequence). V lost 6 bases and J lost 0, with 15 bases in between. The CDR3 reads CSALTPDGSYEQYF. DNA of the CDR3: TGCAGTGCGCTTACTCCGGACGGCTCCTACGAGCAGTACTTC.

V and J are TRBV20-1 and TRBJ2-5, with TRBD2 matching 7 bases. The CDR3 has 14 residues. Trimming cost V 2 bases and J 13 bases; bases outside gene matches: 16. Germline loops: CDR1 DFQATT, CDR2 SNEGSKA (reference sequence). The CDR3 bases are TGCAGTGCTAGACCTCGGGGTTTAGCGGGCCTCGGGTACTTC. Protein sequence: CSARPRGLAGLGYF.

This clonotype was counted a few times. This chain links TRBV19 with TRBJ1-2; no clear D. Germline lookup yields CDR1 LNHDA and CDR2 SQIVND (reference sequence). Trimming took 0 bases from V and 8 from J, leaving 4 bases between them. CDR3 length equals 11 residues. The CDR3 DNA is TGTGCCAGTAGTATAGATCACGGCTACACCTTC. It yields the protein CASSIDHGYTF.

The V call is TRBV6-2 or TRBV6-3, the J call TRBJ1-5, with a tentative D call TRBD1 (5 bases). Deletions cut 7 bases from V and 0 bases from J, with 19 bases between. The CDR3 is made up of 17 amino acids. From germline, CDR1 is MNHEY and CDR2 SVGEGT. Here the CDR3 reads CASKNGGGFLSNQPQHF. DNA of the CDR3: TGTGCCAGCAAAAACGGTGGGGGATTTCTTAGCAATCAGCCCCAGCATTTT.

The V and J genes are TRBV29-1 and TRBJ2-1; 7 bases are shared with TRBD2. The J segment lost 5 bases and the V segment lost 6 bases, leaving 10 bases of the junction unmatched. The germline V gene has CDR1 SQVTM and CDR2 ANQGSEA. This CDR3 has 14 residues. The CDR3 region has the DNA TGCAGCGTACGAGCGGGGAGGATGAACAATGAGCAGTTCTTC. Translating gives CSVRAGRMNNEQFF.

This clonotype has just one count. A clone one base away is much larger, so this may be a read error. V is TRBV12-5 and J is TRBJ2-1, with D hard to call. Germline CDR1 is LGHNT and CDR2 is FRNRAP. The CDR3 length is 11 residues. CDR3 amino acids: CAALQLNEQSF. The DNA for the CDR3 is TGTGCTGCCCTCCAGCTCAATGAGCAGTCCTTC.